Listed below are T cell receptor beta chains from one sample, sequenced in a study of blood T cell repertoires in COVID-19. Using immunoSEQ multiplex PCR, the repertoire was profiled, and TCRdb retains in-frame clones only, with some absent. The repertoire holds roughly 250,000 clones, 85% to 90% seen once, with 2.4% in the top ten. Sequenced sample: PBMCs or T cells enriched from blood (not recorded which). Receptors originate from a woman between 18 and 30 years old who had recovered from COVID-19. The CDR3 runs from the conserved cysteine through the conserved F or W. A D gene is named only where the DNA matches it firmly. Clone size is shown for a subset of rows, as once, few, many or a class of expanded clone.

clone size: NA
J gene: TRBJ1-1
D gene: NA
V gene: TRBV9
CDR3 DNA: TGTGCCAGCAGGCCCGGACAGTTTTCGGGTGAAGCTTTCTTT
CDR3 protein: CASRPGQFSGEAFF

clone size: NA
J gene: TRBJ1-3
D gene: TRBD1
V gene: TRBV5-6
CDR3 DNA: TGTGCCAGCGCGACAGGGTTCTCTGGAAACACCATATATTTT
CDR3 protein: CASATGFSGNTIYF

clone size: NA
J gene: TRBJ2-3
D gene: NA
V gene: TRBV9
CDR3 DNA: TGTGCCAGCAGCGCAACTCATGCAGGCGCGCAGTATTTT
CDR3 protein: CASSATHAGAQYF

clone size: once
J gene: TRBJ2-7
D gene: TRBD2
V gene: TRBV7-2
CDR3 DNA: TGTGCCAGCAGCTTATGGGGGAGGGCATACGAGCAGTACTTC
CDR3 protein: CASSLWGRAYEQYF

clone size: NA
J gene: TRBJ2-7
D gene: TRBD1
V gene: TRBV5-4
CDR3 DNA: TGTGCCAGCAGCTTGGTTTCCGGGACAGGGGCCTACGAGCAGTACTTC
CDR3 protein: CASSLVSGTGAYEQYF

clone size: NA
J gene: TRBJ1-2
D gene: NA
V gene: TRBV6-1
CDR3 DNA: TGTGCCAGCAGTGAAGCCGCGGGTCTCTATGGCTACACCTTC
CDR3 protein: CASSEAAGLYGYTF

clone size: NA
J gene: TRBJ2-2
D gene: TRBD2
V gene: TRBV2
CDR3 DNA: TGTGCCAGCAGTGAATCAGCGGGACGTCTTACCGGGGAGCTGTTTTTT
CDR3 protein: CASSESAGRLTGELFF

clone size: NA
J gene: TRBJ1-1
D gene: NA
V gene: TRBV30
CDR3 DNA: TGTGCCTGGAGTGATCAAATACCGGCGGGTGCTTTCTTT
CDR3 protein: CAWSDQIPAGAFF

clone size: NA
J gene: TRBJ1-6
D gene: NA
V gene: TRBV12-5
CDR3 DNA: TGTGCTAGTGGTTTGGTAAGCCCCACAGGTCGAAATTCACCCCTCCACTTT
CDR3 protein: CASGLVSPTGRNSPLHF

clone size: NA
J gene: TRBJ2-1
D gene: NA
V gene: TRBV5-1
CDR3 DNA: TGCGCCAGCAGCTTGTCCACCGGGGATGAGCAGTTCTTC
CDR3 protein: CASSLSTGDEQFF

clone size: NA
J gene: TRBJ1-2
D gene: TRBD1
V gene: TRBV3-1/TRBV3-2
CDR3 DNA: TGTGCCAGCAAGTCAGGGGGCGGTGGCTACACCTTC
CDR3 protein: CASKSGGGGYTF

clone size: NA
J gene: TRBJ1-2
D gene: TRBD1
V gene: TRBV7-2
CDR3 DNA: TGTGCCAGCAGCTTAAAACGTGGGACAGGGGTTAACTATGGCTACACCTTC
CDR3 protein: CASSLKRGTGVNYGYTF

clone size: NA
J gene: TRBJ2-7
D gene: NA
V gene: TRBV19
CDR3 DNA: TGTGCCAGTAGTATAGGGCTTGGCCACGCCTACGAGCAGTACTTC
CDR3 protein: CASSIGLGHAYEQYF

clone size: NA
J gene: TRBJ1-4
D gene: TRBD1
V gene: TRBV19
CDR3 DNA: TGTGCCAGTAGCCGGGACAGCATTAATGAAAAACTGTTTTTT
CDR3 protein: CASSRDSINEKLFF

clone size: NA
J gene: TRBJ2-5
D gene: TRBD1
V gene: TRBV7-9
CDR3 DNA: TGTGCCAGCAGGTCGGGACAGCAAGAGACCCAGTACTTC
CDR3 protein: CASRSGQQETQYF

clone size: once
J gene: TRBJ1-1
D gene: NA
V gene: TRBV25-1
CDR3 DNA: TGTGCCAGCAGTGAATGGGAGTACACTGAAGCTTTCTTT
CDR3 protein: CASSEWEYTEAFF

clone size: NA
J gene: TRBJ2-1
D gene: NA
V gene: TRBV12-5
CDR3 DNA: TGTGCTAGTGGGGGGGCAGGCGAGAGCTCCTACAATGAGCAGTTCTTC
CDR3 protein: CASGGAGESSYNEQFF

clone size: NA
J gene: TRBJ2-5
D gene: TRBD1
V gene: TRBV7-3
CDR3 DNA: TGTGCCAGCAGCCCATTCGGACAGGGAGAGACCCAGTACTTC
CDR3 protein: CASSPFGQGETQYF

clone size: NA
J gene: TRBJ2-5
D gene: TRBD2
V gene: TRBV9
CDR3 DNA: TGTGCCAGCAGCGTGGGTAGCGGGACCCAAGAGACCCAGTACTTC
CDR3 protein: CASSVGSGTQETQYF

clone size: once
J gene: TRBJ2-7
D gene: NA
V gene: TRBV20-1
CDR3 DNA: TGCAGTGCTAGACTAGACTACGAGCAGTACTTC
CDR3 protein: CSARLDYEQYF

clone size: NA
J gene: TRBJ1-5
D gene: NA
V gene: TRBV11-2
CDR3 DNA: TGTGCCAGCAGCCATTCGGGGGGCTGGAATCAGCCCCAGCATTTT
CDR3 protein: CASSHSGGWNQPQHF

clone size: NA
J gene: TRBJ1-2
D gene: NA
V gene: TRBV6-5
CDR3 DNA: TGTGCTTCCTCCAGGTCAAGGGGTGGCTACACCTTC
CDR3 protein: CASSRSRGGYTF

clone size: NA
J gene: TRBJ2-2
D gene: NA
V gene: TRBV30
CDR3 DNA: TGTGCCTGGAGTGTACTAGGGCGGGGGGAGCTGTTTTTT
CDR3 protein: CAWSVLGRGELFF

clone size: NA
J gene: TRBJ1-3
D gene: NA
V gene: TRBV14
CDR3 DNA: TGTGCCAGCAGCCAAGATCTAACCCTTACTGGAAACACCATATATTTT
CDR3 protein: CASSQDLTLTGNTIYF

clone size: NA
J gene: TRBJ2-3
D gene: NA
V gene: TRBV2
CDR3 DNA: TGTGCCAGCAGATACTACGATACGCAGTATTTT
CDR3 protein: CASRYYDTQYF

clone size: NA
J gene: TRBJ2-7
D gene: TRBD1
V gene: TRBV6-5
CDR3 DNA: TGTGCCAGCTGCTCCGGGACAGGAAGCTCCTACGAGCAGTACTTC
CDR3 protein: CASCSGTGSSYEQYF

clone size: NA
J gene: TRBJ1-1
D gene: TRBD1
V gene: TRBV19
CDR3 DNA: TGTGCCAGTAGTATCGGGACAGGCACTGAAGCTTTCTTT
CDR3 protein: CASSIGTGTEAFF

clone size: NA
J gene: TRBJ2-1
D gene: TRBD2
V gene: TRBV24-1
CDR3 DNA: TGTGCCACCAGTGGACTAGCGCACAATGAGCAGTTCTTC
CDR3 protein: CATSGLAHNEQFF

clone size: once
J gene: TRBJ2-2
D gene: TRBD2
V gene: TRBV3-1/TRBV3-2
CDR3 DNA: TGCGCCAGCAGCCATTCCGGGGGGGCGAGGGCCGGGGAGCTGTTTTTT
CDR3 protein: CASSHSGGARAGELFF

clone size: NA
J gene: TRBJ2-3
D gene: TRBD2
V gene: TRBV19
CDR3 DNA: TGTGCCACCAGACTAGCGGGGGGGCCTACCGCAGATACGCAGTATTTT
CDR3 protein: CATRLAGGPTADTQYF

clone size: NA
J gene: TRBJ2-7
D gene: TRBD1
V gene: TRBV20-1
CDR3 DNA: TGCAGTGGGGCAGGGGGATACGAGCAGTACTTC
CDR3 protein: CSGAGGYEQYF

clone size: NA
J gene: TRBJ1-1
D gene: TRBD1
V gene: TRBV7-8
CDR3 DNA: TGTGCCAGCAGCTCCTTAAGCCCGACCTGGGACAGGGAGACGGTGTGGGACACTGAAGCTTTCTTT
CDR3 protein: CASSSLSPTWDRETVWDTEAFF

clone size: once
J gene: TRBJ1-1
D gene: NA
V gene: TRBV6-1
CDR3 DNA: TGTGCCAGCAGTGAAGTTAGCCGCACGTTTGAAGCTTTCTTT
CDR3 protein: CASSEVSRTFEAFF

clone size: NA
J gene: TRBJ2-5
D gene: TRBD1
V gene: TRBV24-1
CDR3 DNA: TGTGCCACCAGTGACTACGACAGGGGGCCAGAGACCCAGTACTTC
CDR3 protein: CATSDYDRGPETQYF

clone size: NA
J gene: TRBJ1-5
D gene: NA
V gene: TRBV28
CDR3 DNA: TGTGCCAGCAGTTTAATTGGGGCCGGCGGTCAGCCCCAGCATTTT
CDR3 protein: CASSLIGAGGQPQHF

clone size: NA
J gene: TRBJ2-7
D gene: TRBD2
V gene: TRBV6-5
CDR3 DNA: TGTGCCAGCAGTTTTACGCTAGCGGGGGGGTCCTACGAGCAGTACTTC
CDR3 protein: CASSFTLAGGSYEQYF

clone size: NA
J gene: TRBJ2-1
D gene: TRBD2
V gene: TRBV11-3
CDR3 DNA: TGTGCCAGCAGCTTGACTAGCGGGGGGGCCAATGAGCAGTTCTTC
CDR3 protein: CASSLTSGGANEQFF

clone size: NA
J gene: TRBJ1-6
D gene: NA
V gene: TRBV3-1/TRBV3-2
CDR3 DNA: TGTGCCAGCAGCCTCAACGGGGGAGTGAATTCACCCCTCCACTTT
CDR3 protein: CASSLNGGVNSPLHF

clone size: NA
J gene: TRBJ2-1
D gene: NA
V gene: TRBV27
CDR3 DNA: TGTGCCAGCAGTCGGTCCCGCCGGGATGAGCAGTTCTTC
CDR3 protein: CASSRSRRDEQFF

clone size: NA
J gene: TRBJ1-1
D gene: NA
V gene: TRBV20-1
CDR3 DNA: TGCAGTGCAACAAGGAACACTGAAGCTTTCTTT
CDR3 protein: CSATRNTEAFF

clone size: NA
J gene: TRBJ1-2
D gene: NA
V gene: TRBV16
CDR3 DNA: TGTGCCAGCAGCCAATCGAGGCTGGAAGGCTACACCTTC
CDR3 protein: CASSQSRLEGYTF

clone size: NA
J gene: TRBJ2-1
D gene: TRBD2
V gene: TRBV4-2
CDR3 DNA: TGTGCCAGCAGCCAAGATGCTACGACTAGCGGGCTGGGAAGTAATGAGCAGTTCTTC
CDR3 protein: CASSQDATTSGLGSNEQFF